These T cell receptor beta chains were read from a single sample in a study of blood T cell repertoires in COVID-19. Assay: immunoSEQ multiplex PCR; the TCRdb copy retains only in-frame clones and omits some. The table shows about 230,000 clones, with roughly 80% occurring only once. Sequencing was done on a sample of peripheral blood. The receptor set was obtained from a man in his fifties or sixties with active or convalescent COVID-19. CDR3s include the opening cysteine and the closing phenylalanine or tryptophan. Fields, in order: clone size, D gene, V gene, J gene, CDR3 DNA, CDR3 protein. A D gene is named only where the DNA matches it firmly. The size field is filled for only some rows; it gives once, few, many or a size class.

.	TRBD2	TRBV6-5	TRBJ2-1	TGTGCCAGCTCCCCTTGGCGGGGGGGGGATAATGAGCAGTTCTTC	CASSPWRGGDNEQFF
few	TRBD1	TRBV6-5	TRBJ2-5	TGTGCCAGCAGGGCACAGGGGATGGAGACCCAGTACTTC	CASRAQGMETQYF
.	.	TRBV21-1	TRBJ1-3	TGTGCCAGCAGCAAAGGGTGGCAGGGCCCGGCGGGGAACACCATATATTTT	CASSKGWQGPAGNTIYF
.	.	TRBV6-5	TRBJ2-7	TGTGCCAGCACCGACACCGGTGGCAGATCCTACGAGCAGTACTTC	CASTDTGGRSYEQYF
.	.	TRBV20-1	TRBJ1-1	TGCAGTGCTAGTAGTGGGGCCCCCGACACTGAAGCTTTCTTT	CSASSGAPDTEAFF
.	.	TRBV29-1	TRBJ1-5	TGCAGTGCTGGGACATATAGCAATCAGCCCCAGCATTTT	CSAGTYSNQPQHF
few	.	TRBV7-9	TRBJ2-5	TGTGCCATCTCAGGACAGTCGCAAGAGACCCAGTACTTC	CAISGQSQETQYF
.	TRBD2	TRBV9	TRBJ2-5	TGTGCCAGCAGCGTAGACCCAGCGGGGGTCCAAGAGACCCAGTACTTC	CASSVDPAGVQETQYF
.	.	TRBV2	TRBJ2-7	TGTGCCAGCAGTGGGCAGGGGCTCTGGACCTACGAGCAGTACTTC	CASSGQGLWTYEQYF
.	.	TRBV4-1	TRBJ2-1	TGCGCCAGCAGCCAAGTGGTCGGGGGACCCTCGAATGAGCAGTTCTTC	CASSQVVGGPSNEQFF
.	.	TRBV2	TRBJ1-3	TGTGCCAGCAGTTATCCCGTCGGGGTAATAGGAAACACCATATATTTT	CASSYPVGVIGNTIYF
once	TRBD1	TRBV25-1	TRBJ2-1	TGTGCCAGCGAGGGGACAGGGGAGACCAATGAGCAGTTCTTC	CASEGTGETNEQFF
.	TRBD1	TRBV5-1	TRBJ1-5	TGCGCCAGCAGCTTGACAGGGGGAACTCAGCCCCAGCATTTT	CASSLTGGTQPQHF
.	TRBD1	TRBV6-5	TRBJ1-2	TGTGCCAGCAGTTACACAGGGGAAGGCTACACCTTC	CASSYTGEGYTF
once	TRBD1	TRBV6-5	TRBJ2-1	TGTGCCAGCAGCTACGGGACAGGGGGCGCAAATGAGCAGTTCTTC	CASSYGTGGANEQFF
.	.	TRBV9	TRBJ2-5	TGTGCCAGCAGCAGGGGGGGTCCTGAGACCCAGTACTTC	CASSRGGPETQYF
.	TRBD2	TRBV5-1	TRBJ2-3	TGCGCCAGCAGCTTGACCAGCGGGGGGATGGATACGCAGTATTTT	CASSLTSGGMDTQYF
once	TRBD2	TRBV6-4	TRBJ2-1	TGTGCCAGCAGTGACGCAGAGCGGGGGGCCGGGTACAATGAGCAGTTCTTC	CASSDAERGAGYNEQFF
.	.	TRBV2	TRBJ2-7	TGTGCCAGCAGTGGGCAGGGCCACGAGCAGTACTTC	CASSGQGHEQYF
.	.	TRBV6-5	TRBJ1-1	TGTGCCAGCAAGGAGTGGAGGGAGAACACTGAAGCTTTCTTT	CASKEWRENTEAFF
.	TRBD1	TRBV9	TRBJ1-2	TGTGCCAGCAGCGTTGACAGGGGAGACTATGGCTACACCTTC	CASSVDRGDYGYTF
once	.	TRBV6-5	TRBJ1-1	TGTGCCAGCAGTTTTACGGCGGGGCGCACTGAAGCTTTCTTT	CASSFTAGRTEAFF
.	.	TRBV6-5	TRBJ2-2	TGTGCCAGCAGGGTCCCCTACACAGGGACCGGGGAGCTGTTTTTT	CASRVPYTGTGELFF
.	TRBD1	TRBV5-4	TRBJ1-6	TGTGCCAGCAGCCGCTTAGGAGGACAGGGAAATTCACCCCTCCACTTT	CASSRLGGQGNSPLHF
.	TRBD2	TRBV5-8	TRBJ2-5	TGTGCCAGCAGCTTGGGGACTAGCCCGACAGAGACCCAGTACTTC	CASSLGTSPTETQYF
once	.	TRBV24-1	TRBJ1-5	TGTGCCACCAGTGACGGGAGTTGGCAGCCCCAGCATTTT	CATSDGSWQPQHF
.	TRBD1	TRBV6-4	TRBJ1-1	TGTGCCAGCAGTGAGTGGGCAGGGGGCCCCACTGAAGCTTTCTTT	CASSEWAGGPTEAFF
.	.	TRBV11-2	TRBJ2-1	TGTGCCAGCAGCCCTTACAATGAGCAGTTCTTC	CASSPYNEQFF
.	TRBD1	TRBV6-1	TRBJ1-1	TGTGCCAGCAGTGAGCGCAGGGGGGACACTGAAGCTTTCTTT	CASSERRGDTEAFF
many	.	TRBV3-1/TRBV3-2	TRBJ2-2	TGTGCCAGCAGCCAAGGTCTATCGAACACCGGGGAGCTGTTTTTT	CASSQGLSNTGELFF
.	TRBD2	TRBV7-3	TRBJ2-3	TGTGCCAGCAGCTTAACGAGCGGGGGGATAGATACGCAGTATTTT	CASSLTSGGIDTQYF
.	.	TRBV7-5	TRBJ1-5	TGTGTCAGAACCCTACGAGGACAATGTTGGGGCAATCAGCCCCAGCATTTT	CVRTLRGQCWGNQPQHF
.	TRBD1	TRBV5-5	TRBJ1-5	TGTGCCAGCAGCCAGACAGGGGTGGGGTCAAATCAGCCCCAGCATTTT	CASSQTGVGSNQPQHF
.	.	TRBV4-3	TRBJ1-5	TGCGCCAGCAGCCAAGACGTCTCAGGGCACAATCAGCCCCAGCATTTT	CASSQDVSGHNQPQHF
.	.	TRBV9	TRBJ2-2	TGTGCCAGCAGCGCCTTGGGACGAGGGGGAGCCGGGGAGCTGTTTTTT	CASSALGRGGAGELFF
.	.	TRBV28	TRBJ1-5	TGTGCCAGCAGTAGGAACAGGGTCTCTCAGCCCCAGCATTTT	CASSRNRVSQPQHF
.	.	TRBV30	TRBJ2-3	TGTGCCTGGAGTCCGGGGGGCACAGATACGCAGTATTTT	CAWSPGGTDTQYF
.	.	TRBV4-2	TRBJ2-1	TGTGCCAGCAGCCAAGATGAGGGTTCTGAGCAGTTCTTC	CASSQDEGSEQFF
.	.	TRBV21-1	TRBJ2-1	TGTGCCAGCAGCACCCCCCTCCGGGTCAGGGGCTACAATGAGCAGTTCTTC	CASSTPLRVRGYNEQFF
once	.	TRBV19	TRBJ1-1	TGTGCCAGTAACTTCCGAGAGGGAAAAGAAGCTTTCTTT	CASNFREGKEAFF
.	TRBD1	TRBV10-3	TRBJ1-6	TGTGCCATCAGTGAGGCGGGACAGGGTAATTCACCCCTCCACTTT	CAISEAGQGNSPLHF
.	TRBD1	TRBV19	TRBJ1-5	TGTGCCAGTAGCCCACGACAGGGAAGGCAGCCCCAGCATTTT	CASSPRQGRQPQHF
.	TRBD1	TRBV25-1	TRBJ1-6	TGTGCCAGCATGGGACAGGGGGGTTTCACTTCACCCCTCCACTTT	CASMGQGGFTSPLHF
.	TRBD1	TRBV7-3	TRBJ2-5	TGTGCCAGCAGCTTAGAGGGGGCGCTGGGAGAGACCCAGTACTTC	CASSLEGALGETQYF
.	.	TRBV7-8	TRBJ1-5	TGTGCCAGCAGCGCCATGGGGCTCAATCAGCCCCAGCATTTT	CASSAMGLNQPQHF
.	TRBD1	TRBV9	TRBJ2-6	TGTGCCAGCAGCGTACATCCGGGACAGCGAAAAGGGACTGGGGCCAACGTCCTGACTTTC	CASSVHPGQRKGTGANVLTF
.	TRBD1	TRBV2	TRBJ2-7	TGTGCCAGCAGCGGGACAGGGTTCGAGCAGTACTTC	CASSGTGFEQYF
.	.	TRBV3-1/TRBV3-2	TRBJ2-7	TGTGCCAGCAGCCAATTACCTTCAGGCGGGGCTAAACCCTTCTACGAGCAGTACTTC	CASSQLPSGGAKPFYEQYF
.	TRBD2	TRBV19	TRBJ2-1	TGTGCCAGTACCCTACTAGCGGGGGGGCCCCATGAGCAGTTCTTC	CASTLLAGGPHEQFF
.	TRBD1	TRBV6-5	TRBJ2-1	TGTGCCAGCAGGGGGACAGGGGTCCTCAATGAGCAGTTCTTC	CASRGTGVLNEQFF
.	.	TRBV11-1	TRBJ1-1	TGTGCCAGCAGCTTACAGGAGGGCTGGACTGAAGCTTTCTTT	CASSLQEGWTEAFF
.	.	TRBV7-9	TRBJ1-2	TGTGCCAGCAGCTTAGCGCTCGGGTACACCTATGGCTACACCTTC	CASSLALGYTYGYTF
.	TRBD2	TRBV4-2	TRBJ2-1	TGTGCCAGCAGCTACCCCTCGGGAGGGGGGGCCTACAATGAGCAGTTCTTC	CASSYPSGGGAYNEQFF
.	TRBD2	TRBV4-2	TRBJ2-1	TGTGCCAGCAGCCAAGTAGCGGGGGGGTACAATGAGCAGTTCTTC	CASSQVAGGYNEQFF
.	.	TRBV15	TRBJ1-1	TGTGCCACCAGCAGAGCAGGGTGGGCTGAAGCTTTCTTT	CATSRAGWAEAFF